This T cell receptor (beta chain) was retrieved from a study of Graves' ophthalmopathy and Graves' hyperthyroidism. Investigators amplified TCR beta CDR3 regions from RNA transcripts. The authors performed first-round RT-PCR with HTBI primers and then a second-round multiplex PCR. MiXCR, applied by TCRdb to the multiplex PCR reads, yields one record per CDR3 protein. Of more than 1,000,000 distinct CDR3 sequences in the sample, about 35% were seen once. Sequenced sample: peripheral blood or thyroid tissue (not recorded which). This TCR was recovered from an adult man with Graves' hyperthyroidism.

The CDR3, as DNA: TGCGCCAGCAGTGAGCCGGACAGTGCTAGAATCGTGGATGGCTACACCTTC. Translating it yields CASSEPDSARIVDGYTF. The rearrangement links TRBV10-2 to TRBJ1-2, with a weak D call TRBD1 (6 bases). The CDR3 consists of 17 residues. The V gene's germline CDR1 is WSHSY and CDR2 SAAADI. The V gene lost 2 bases and the J gene lost 6 bases, with 22 bases spanning the gap.